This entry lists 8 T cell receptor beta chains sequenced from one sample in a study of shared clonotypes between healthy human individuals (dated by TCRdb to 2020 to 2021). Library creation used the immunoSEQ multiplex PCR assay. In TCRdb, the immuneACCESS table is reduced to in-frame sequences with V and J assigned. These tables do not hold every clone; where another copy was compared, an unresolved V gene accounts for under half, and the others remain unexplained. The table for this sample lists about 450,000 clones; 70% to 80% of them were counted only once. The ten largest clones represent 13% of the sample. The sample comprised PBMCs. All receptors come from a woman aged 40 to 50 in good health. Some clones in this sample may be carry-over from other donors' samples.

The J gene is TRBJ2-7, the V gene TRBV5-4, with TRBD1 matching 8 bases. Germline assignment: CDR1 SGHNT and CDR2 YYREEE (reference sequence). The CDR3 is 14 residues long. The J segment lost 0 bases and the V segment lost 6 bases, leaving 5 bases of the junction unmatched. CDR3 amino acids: CASTSQGGSYEQYF. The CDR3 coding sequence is TGTGCCAGCACCTCACAGGGGGGCTCCTACGAGCAGTACTTC.

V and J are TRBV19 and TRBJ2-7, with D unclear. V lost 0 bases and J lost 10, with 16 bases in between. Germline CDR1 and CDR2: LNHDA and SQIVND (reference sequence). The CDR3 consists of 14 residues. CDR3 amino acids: CASSIDEGSLRQYF. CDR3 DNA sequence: TGTGCCAGTAGTATAGATGAAGGATCGTTACGTCAGTACTTC. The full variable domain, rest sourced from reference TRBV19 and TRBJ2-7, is DGGITQSPKYLFRKEGQNVTLSCEQNLNHDAMYWYRQDPGQGLRLIYYSQIVNDFQKGDIAEGYSVSREKKESFPLTVTSAQKNPTAFYLCASSIDEGSLRQYFGPGTRLTVT.

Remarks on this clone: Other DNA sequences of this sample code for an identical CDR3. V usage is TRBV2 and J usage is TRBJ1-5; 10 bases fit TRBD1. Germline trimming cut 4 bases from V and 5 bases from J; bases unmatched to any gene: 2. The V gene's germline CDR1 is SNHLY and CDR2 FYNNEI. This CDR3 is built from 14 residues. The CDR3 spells CASSGTGGDQPQHF. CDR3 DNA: TGTGCCAGCAGTGGGACAGGGGGTGATCAGCCCCAGCATTTT.

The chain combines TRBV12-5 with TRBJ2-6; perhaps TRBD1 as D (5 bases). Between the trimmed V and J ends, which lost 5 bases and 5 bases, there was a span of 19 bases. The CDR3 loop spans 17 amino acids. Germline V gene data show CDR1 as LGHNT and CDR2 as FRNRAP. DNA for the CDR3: TGTGCTAGTGGTCACAACGCAGGACAAAGTCGGGCCAACGTCCTGACTTTC. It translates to CASGHNAGQSRANVLTF.

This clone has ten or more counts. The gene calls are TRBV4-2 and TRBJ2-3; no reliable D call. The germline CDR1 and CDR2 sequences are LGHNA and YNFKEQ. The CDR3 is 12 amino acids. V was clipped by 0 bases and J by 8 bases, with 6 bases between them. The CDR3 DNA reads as TGTGCCAGCAGCCAAGATCAAGTTACGCAGTATTTT. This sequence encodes CASSQDQVTQYF.

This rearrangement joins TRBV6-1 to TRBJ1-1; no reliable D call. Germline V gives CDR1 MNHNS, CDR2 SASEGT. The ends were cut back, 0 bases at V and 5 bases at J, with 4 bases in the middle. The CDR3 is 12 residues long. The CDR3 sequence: CASSEAVTEAFF. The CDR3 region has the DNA TGTGCCAGCAGTGAAGCTGTGACTGAAGCTTTCTTT.

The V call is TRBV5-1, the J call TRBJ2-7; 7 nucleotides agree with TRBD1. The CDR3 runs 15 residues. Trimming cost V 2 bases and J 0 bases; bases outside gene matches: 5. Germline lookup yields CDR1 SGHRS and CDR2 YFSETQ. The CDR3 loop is CASSLGAGGSYEQYF. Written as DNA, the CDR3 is TGCGCCAGCAGCTTAGGGGCAGGGGGCTCCTACGAGCAGTACTTC.

CDR3 sequence: CASRSASGSSNYNEQFF. Written as DNA, the CDR3 is TGCGCCAGCCGCTCGGCTAGCGGGAGCTCCAACTACAATGAGCAGTTCTTC. The chain has TRBV5-1 and TRBJ2-1, with 10 bases that match TRBD2. Germline CDR1 SGHRS, CDR2 YFSETQ. Trimming took 7 bases from V and 3 from J; bases not matched to a gene: 13. The length of the CDR3 is 17 residues. Drawing the rest from reference TRBV5-1 and TRBJ2-1, the complete variable domain is KAGVTQTPRYLIKTRGQQVTLSCSPISGHRSVSWYQQTPGQGLQFLFEYFSETQRNKGNFPGRFSGRQFSNSRSEMNVSTLELGDSALYLCASRSASGSSNYNEQFFGPGTRLTVL.